Listed here are 8 T cell receptor beta chains from one sample, sequenced in a study of shared clonotypes between healthy human individuals. Libraries were prepared by immunoSEQ multiplex PCR; TCRdb keeps only in-frame clonotypes and omits some of them. The sample consists of around 990,000 clones, around three quarters of them appearing once. Sequenced input: memory CD4+ T cells from PBMCs. Subset described: CD45RA-negative fraction. Every receptor here comes from a man younger than 30 in good health. Some clones in this sample may be carry-over from other donors' samples.

The sample holds a few counts of this clone. The V gene is TRBV28, the J gene TRBJ2-5, with 9 bases lining up with TRBD2. The germline CDR1 and CDR2 sequences are MDHEN and SYDVKM. The length of the CDR3 is 14 residues. Trimming removed 3 bases from V and 5 bases from J; junction bases left unmatched: 4. CDR3 DNA sequence: TGTGCCAGCAGTTTCCCTAGCGGGATTGAGACCCAGTACTTC. Protein sequence: CASSFPSGIETQYF.

This clone was observed a few times. The J gene is TRBJ1-1, the V gene TRBV5-6; TRBD1 aligns across 9 bases. CDR3 length equals 15 residues. Germline V lookup: CDR1 SGHDT, CDR2 YYEEEE. Trimming cost V 1 base and J 5 bases; bases outside gene matches: 6. The CDR3 coding sequence is TGTGCCAGCAGCTTGACCGGGACAGGGAGGACTGAAGCTTTCTTT. Protein product: CASSLTGTGRTEAFF.

A single count supports this clone. The sample carries other DNA sequences with the same CDR3. V gene TRBV30 combines with J gene TRBJ2-2, with 10 nucleotides matching TRBD2. V gave up 0 bases and J gave up 7 bases; unmatched junction bases: 8. Germline V CDR1 and CDR2: GTSNPN, SVGIG (reference sequence). The CDR3 is 16 amino acids. The DNA for the CDR3 is TGTGCCTGGAGTGTAGAACTAGCGGGAAAGGGCGGGGAGCTGTTTTTT. Protein: CAWSVELAGKGGELFF.

On this clone itself: Different DNA sequences within this sample yield the same CDR3. The chain uses TRBV7-9 and TRBJ2-6, with D possibly being TRBD2 (7 bases). Between the trimmed V and J ends, which lost 1 base and 0 bases, there was a span of 13 bases. The CDR3 spans 18 residues. In germline, CDR1 is SEHNR, CDR2 FQNEAQ (reference sequence). The CDR3 loop is CASSLVGRGRSGANVLTF. CDR3 in DNA: TGTGCCAGCAGCTTAGTTGGGCGGGGGCGCTCTGGGGCCAACGTCCTGACTTTC. Combining the CDR3 with reference TRBV7-9 and TRBJ2-6 gives the whole variable domain DTGVSQNPRHKITKRGQNVTFRCDPISEHNRLYWYRQTLGQGPEFLTYFQNEAQLEKSRLLSDRFSAERPKGSFSTLEIQRTEQGDSAMYLCASSLVGRGRSGANVLTFGAGSRLTVL.

The chain employs TRBV19 and TRBJ1-5, with D maybe TRBD1 (6 bases). The CDR3 sequence is 17 residues long. V was clipped by 7 bases and J by 2 bases, with 21 bases between them. The germline gives CDR1 LNHDA, CDR2 SQIVND (reference sequence). CDR3 loop: CASTPVGGRKGNQPQHF. For the CDR3, the DNA is TGTGCCAGTACCCCTGTGGGGGGGCGCAAGGGCAATCAGCCCCAGCATTTT.

The chain combines TRBV10-2 with TRBJ1-1, with TRBD1 as a possible D gene (6 bases). The germline V and J ends were trimmed by 5 bases and 4 bases, with 11 bases remaining between them. Germline CDR1 WSHSY, CDR2 SAAADI. The CDR3 totals 13 residues. The CDR3 sequence is CASSYRVVTEAFF. The CDR3 DNA sequence: TGCGCCAGCAGTTACAGGGTAGTCACTGAAGCTTTCTTT.

This clone was picked up many times. In the same sample, other DNA sequences code for this CDR3. The chain couples TRBV11-2 to TRBJ2-1; 7 bases match TRBD1. CDR3 length equals 15 residues. Unmatched junction bases numbered 6, after V lost 5 bases and J lost 2 bases. The germline V gene encodes CDR1 SGHAT and CDR2 FQNNGV. The DNA of the CDR3 is TGTGCCAGCAGCCCCGGGACAGCCACCTACAATGAGCAGTTCTTC. Its translation is CASSPGTATYNEQFF. The full variable domain, rest sourced from reference TRBV11-2 and TRBJ2-1, is EAGVAQSPRYKIIEKRQSVAFWCNPISGHATLYWYQQILGQGPKLLIQFQNNGVVDDSQLPKDRFSAERLKGVDSTLKIQPAKLEDSAVYLCASSPGTATYNEQFFGPGTRLTVL.

V gene TRBV6-9 combines with J gene TRBJ2-1; TRBD2 matches at 7 bases. J was trimmed by 5 bases and V by 6 bases; bases with no gene match: 10. CDR3 length: 15 residues. Germline V gene data show CDR1 as MNHGY and CDR2 as SVAAGI. The CDR3 reads CASSPRREYDNEQFF. In DNA, the CDR3 is TGTGCCAGCAGCCCCCGGCGGGAGTACGACAATGAGCAGTTCTTC.